The 30 T cell receptor beta chains listed next were all sequenced from one sample in a study of shared clonotypes between healthy human individuals. Naive CD8 cells, CD45RO-negative and positively selected for CCR7, excluded terminally differentiated effector memory CD45RA+ cells. Here immunoSEQ multiplex PCR was the method, and the copy in TCRdb shows in-frame clones only, minus some. This table holds over 2 million clones, about 95% found once. Specimen: naive CD8+ T cells sorted from blood. The source of these receptors is a man between 18 and 35 years old in good health.

V and J are TRBV7-8 and TRBJ2-7, with 15 positions matching TRBD2. V trimming: 1 base; J trimming: 6 bases; junction bases outside the gene matches: 1. Per the germline V gene, CDR1 is SGHVS and CDR2 is FQNEAQ. The CDR3 loop spans 15 amino acids. CDR3: CASSLGGLAGGEQYF. CDR3 nucleotides: TGTGCCAGCAGCTTAGGGGGACTAGCGGGAGGCGAGCAGTACTTC.

This chain links TRBV30 with TRBJ2-7; the D gene could be TRBD1 or TRBD2 (7 bases each). This CDR3 has 17 amino acids. The V gene lost 0 bases and the J gene lost 4 bases, with 22 bases spanning the gap. Germline CDR1 is GTSNPN and CDR2 is SVGIG (reference sequence). In DNA form, the CDR3 reads TGTGCCTGGAGTGTGGGAGCAGGGGGGGTTTTCGGATACGAGCAGTACTTC. Translating gives CAWSVGAGGVFGYEQYF.

The chain carries TRBV28 and TRBJ2-2; 8 bases fit TRBD1. V shed 2 bases, J shed 3 bases, and the junction held 14 bases outside the gene matches. The germline V gene encodes CDR1 MDHEN and CDR2 SYDVKM. The CDR3 spans 19 residues. The CDR3 protein is CASSLRLDRVEHHTGELFF. CDR3 nucleotide sequence: TGTGCCAGCAGTTTACGGTTGGACAGGGTGGAGCACCACACCGGGGAGCTGTTTTTT.

This chain links TRBV5-6 with TRBJ2-7, with a tentative D call TRBD2 (6 bases). Trimming shortened V by 4 bases and J by 3 bases, and 20 bases separated the two germline ends. Germline assignment: CDR1 SGHDT and CDR2 YYEEEE. The CDR3 is 16 amino acids. The DNA of the CDR3 is TGTGCCAGCAGCACCTTACAGCCGGGGGTTATCTACGAGCAGTACTTC. As protein: CASSTLQPGVIYEQYF. Drawing the rest from reference TRBV5-6 and TRBJ2-7, the complete variable domain is DAGVTQSPTHLIKTRGQQVTLRCSPKSGHDTVSWYQQALGQGPQFIFQYYEEEERQRGNFPDRFSGHQFPNYSSELNVNALLLGDSALYLCASSTLQPGVIYEQYFGPGTRLTVT.

The chain has TRBV7-2 and TRBJ1-5; no reliable D call. V was clipped by 1 base and J by 7 bases, with 14 bases between them. There are 15 residues in the CDR3. In germline, CDR1 is SGHTA, CDR2 FQGNSA. The CDR3: CASSLDGRLGQPQHF. CDR3 nucleotides: TGTGCCAGCAGCTTAGACGGAAGGTTGGGGCAGCCCCAGCATTTT.

The chain is built from TRBV29-1 and TRBJ2-7, with 10 bases identical to TRBD2. V trimming: 1 base; J trimming: 4 bases; junction bases outside the gene matches: 1. Germline-derived CDR1 and CDR2 are SQVTM and ANQGSEA. This CDR3 contains 13 residues. The CDR3 DNA reads TGCAGCGTTGAAGTAGCGGGAGGTTACGAGCAGTACTTC. This translates into CSVEVAGGYEQYF.

The chain joins TRBV6-1 to TRBJ2-1, with 9 bases identical to TRBD1. Unmatched junction bases numbered 10, after V lost 11 bases and J lost 2 bases. The CDR3 runs 15 residues. From germline, CDR1 is MNHNS and CDR2 SASEGT. For the CDR3, the DNA is TGTGCCGGGGGACAGGGCTCCGATACCTACAATGAGCAGTTCTTC. Protein sequence: CAGGQGSDTYNEQFF.

This rearrangement joins TRBV5-1 to TRBJ2-5; TRBD1 aligns across 9 bases. The CDR3 is made up of 14 amino acids. V was clipped by 0 bases and J by 6 bases; unmatched bases: 3. The germline gives CDR1 SGHRS, CDR2 YFSETQ. CDR3 nucleotide sequence: TGCGCCAGCAGCTTGGAACAGGGGGCTAAGACCCAGTACTTC. It codes for CASSLEQGAKTQYF. The variable domain in full, with the rest retrieved from reference TRBV5-1 and TRBJ2-5, is KAGVTQTPRYLIKTRGQQVTLSCSPISGHRSVSWYQQTPGQGLQFLFEYFSETQRNKGNFPGRFSGRQFSNSRSEMNVSTLELGDSALYLCASSLEQGAKTQYFGPGTRLLVL.

The chain uses TRBV6-1 and TRBJ2-7, with 9 nucleotides matching TRBD1. Unmatched junction bases numbered 7, after V lost 2 bases and J lost 2 bases. Per germline, CDR1 MNHNS and CDR2 SASEGT. This CDR3 has 16 amino acids. CDR3 coding DNA: TGTGCCAGCAGTGAATTCGCGGGGGACAGGGCCTACGAGCAGTACTTC. This translates into CASSEFAGDRAYEQYF.

The CDR3 reads CASSQITGLSYEQYF. The DNA of the CDR3 is TGTGCCAGCAGCCAGATAACAGGACTTTCCTACGAGCAGTACTTC. J is TRBJ2-7 and V is TRBV14, with D perhaps being TRBD1 or TRBD2 (5 bases each). The CDR3 runs to 15 residues. Trimming pared 3 bases from V and 1 base from J, leaving 13 bases between. Germline V gene data show CDR1 as SGHDN and CDR2 as FVKESK.

This chain uses TRBV10-3 with TRBJ2-1, with TRBD2 identical over 9 bases. With V trimmed by 3 bases and J by 4 bases, 4 bases remained unmatched. CDR1 is ENHRY, CDR2 SYGVKD, per germline. This CDR3 spans 15 amino acids. CDR3: CAISDPSGDYNEQFF. The CDR3 DNA sequence: TGTGCCATCAGTGATCCTAGCGGGGATTACAATGAGCAGTTCTTC.

This chain uses TRBV10-2 with TRBJ2-5; D is uncertain. This CDR3 contains 12 residues. The germline gives CDR1 WSHSY, CDR2 SAAADI. Trimming removed 7 bases from V and 2 bases from J, with 8 bases in between. The CDR3 loop is CASTELQETQYF. In nucleotides, the CDR3 is TGCGCCAGCACCGAATTACAAGAGACCCAGTACTTC.

This sequence joins TRBV5-1 and TRBJ2-5; D may be TRBD1 (6 bases). The germline V and J ends were trimmed by 3 bases and 2 bases, with 17 bases remaining between them. The length of the CDR3 is 16 residues. Germline V gene sequence: CDR1 SGHRS, CDR2 YFSETQ. CDR3 DNA: TGCGCCAGCAGCTCACCAAAAACGGGACATCAAGAGACCCAGTACTTC. This translates into CASSSPKTGHQETQYF.

About this clone itself: Other DNA sequences in this sample translate to the same CDR3. V gene TRBV7-2 combines with J gene TRBJ2-1; D assignment may be TRBD1 or TRBD2 (6 bases each). V gave up 0 bases and J gave up 2 bases, with 8 bases separating them. Looked up from germline, CDR1 is SGHTA and CDR2 is FQGNSA. CDR3 length equals 15 residues. The CDR3 nucleotides read TGTGCCAGCAGCTTAGCGGGGGGCGCCTACAATGAGCAGTTCTTC. Amino acids: CASSLAGGAYNEQFF.

In this sample, this clone turned up once. The sample carries other DNA sequences with the same CDR3. The chain links TRBV5-4 to TRBJ2-3; D remains ambiguous. The CDR3 length is 13 residues. The V gene lost 2 bases and the J gene lost 4 bases, with 8 bases spanning the gap. CDR1 SGHNT and CDR2 YYREEE come from the germline V gene (reference sequence). The CDR3 here is CASSFRGADTQYF. The CDR3 nucleotides read TGTGCCAGCAGCTTTCGCGGCGCAGATACGCAGTATTTT.

The chain uses TRBV7-9 and TRBJ2-3, with D uncertain. This CDR3 region has 16 residues. Germline CDR1 and CDR2: SEHNR and FQNEAQ (reference sequence). Deletions cut 2 bases from V and 5 bases from J, with 17 bases between. This CDR3 is CASSLSISESGDTQYF. The CDR3 DNA reads TGTGCCAGCAGCTTAAGTATATCGGAATCAGGAGATACGCAGTATTTT.

The genes are TRBV11-2 and TRBJ2-7; no clear D. CDR1 and CDR2 (germline): SGHAT, FQNNGV. CDR3 size: 17 residues. Trimming cost V 8 bases and J 2 bases, with 25 bases left between them. The CDR3 DNA reads as TGTGCCAGCTTACGACCAAGCCGCCCGCCGCAACCCTACGAGCAGTACTTC. Translation gives CASLRPSRPPQPYEQYF.

The chain is built from TRBV2 and TRBJ2-1, with 10 positions matching TRBD2. This CDR3 comprises 13 residues. V shed 8 bases and J 7 bases; nucleotides not matched to a gene: 5. Per germline, CDR1 SNHLY and CDR2 FYNNEI. CDR3 nucleotides: TGTGCCAGCTTGGGACTAGCGATGAATGAGCAGTTCTTC. This encodes CASLGLAMNEQFF.

This clone was counted once. V is TRBV27 and J is TRBJ2-7, with 8 bases that match TRBD2. Looked up from germline, CDR1 is MNHEY and CDR2 is SMNVEV (reference sequence). CDR3 length: 13 residues. Trimming at V came to 3 bases and at J to 7 bases, leaving 5 bases not matched to a gene. The CDR3 coding sequence is TGTGCCAGCAGTTTCTTTGCGGGAGGTGAGCAGTACTTC. It yields the protein CASSFFAGGEQYF.

About this clone itself: Other DNA sequences of this sample code for an identical CDR3. The J gene is TRBJ1-4, the V gene TRBV5-4; possible D gene TRBD1, 5 bases. V was clipped by 2 bases and J by 7 bases, with 9 bases between them. The CDR3 length is 13 residues. Germline values: CDR1 SGHNT, CDR2 YYREEE (reference sequence). DNA of the CDR3: TGTGCCAGCAGCTTTCAGGGCGGTGAAAAACTGTTTTTT. Translation: CASSFQGGEKLFF. Drawing the rest from reference TRBV5-4 and TRBJ1-4, the complete variable domain is ETGVTQSPTHLIKTRGQQVTLRCSSQSGHNTVSWYQQALGQGPQFIFQYYREEENGRGNFPPRFSGLQFPNYSSELNVNALELDDSALYLCASSFQGGEKLFFGSGTQLSVL.

V and J are TRBV27 and TRBJ2-7, with 12 bases that match TRBD2. The ends lost 5 bases at V and 6 bases at J; junction bases unmatched: 8. There are 15 residues in the CDR3. CDR1 is MNHEY and CDR2 is SMNVEV in the germline V gene (reference sequence). CDR3 region: CASSTRLAGDGEQYF. The CDR3 bases are TGTGCCAGCAGTACCAGACTAGCGGGAGATGGCGAGCAGTACTTC.

The chain links TRBV2 to TRBJ2-7; D perhaps matches TRBD2 (5 bases). Trimming stripped 7 bases from V and 2 bases from J, with 15 bases between. Looked up from germline, CDR1 is SNHLY and CDR2 is FYNNEI. The CDR3 is 14 amino acids. In DNA form, the CDR3 reads TGTGCCAGCACCAACTTCGGGGAAACCTACGAGCAGTACTTC. This translates into CASTNFGETYEQYF. Full variable domain (outside the CDR3, taken from reference TRBV2 and TRBJ2-7): EPEVTQTPSHQVTQMGQEVILRCVPISNHLYFYWYRQILGQKVEFLVSFYNNEISEKSEIFDDQFSVERPDGSNFTLKIRSTKLEDSAMYFCASTNFGETYEQYFGPGTRLTVT.

The rearrangement links TRBV5-1 to TRBJ1-1; no definite D call. This CDR3 has 14 amino acids. CDR1 SGHRS and CDR2 YFSETQ come from the germline V gene. Trimming removed 0 bases from V and 3 bases from J, with 9 bases in between. The CDR3 sequence: CASSLVDLDTEAFF. The CDR3 DNA is TGCGCCAGCAGCTTGGTAGATCTCGACACTGAAGCTTTCTTT.

The chain joins TRBV7-6 to TRBJ1-1; D gene unclear. Germline values: CDR1 SGHVS, CDR2 FNYEAQ. Trimming took off 1 base at V and 2 bases at J, with 11 bases between the two ends. The CDR3 has 15 amino acids. The DNA of the CDR3 is TGTGCCAGCAGCTTAGTTCCAGGCGGTAACACTGAAGCTTTCTTT. Its protein is CASSLVPGGNTEAFF. Full variable domain (missing parts from reference TRBV7-6 and TRBJ1-1): GAGVSQSPRYKVTKRGQDVALRCDPISGHVSLYWYRQALGQGPEFLTYFNYEAQQDKSGLPNDRFSAERPEGSISTLTIQRTEQRDSAMYRCASSLVPGGNTEAFFGQGTRLTVV.

The chain uses TRBV10-3 and TRBJ2-1; TRBD2 matches at 10 bases. V lost 7 bases to trimming and J lost 7 bases; unmatched junction nucleotides: 7. CDR3 length: 14 residues. Per germline, CDR1 ENHRY and CDR2 SYGVKD. CDR3 sequence (DNA): TGTGCCATCAACGCCGGGACTAGCGAGAATGAGCAGTTCTTC. The encoded protein is CAINAGTSENEQFF.

This sequence joins TRBV7-8 and TRBJ1-4; D is ambiguous. Germline V gene lookup returns CDR1 SGHVS and CDR2 FQNEAQ. With 1 base removed from V and 3 bases from J, the gap between germline ends came to 12 bases. The CDR3 has 16 amino acids. CDR3 in amino acids: CASSLEREGSNEKLFF. The CDR3 DNA reads as TGTGCCAGCAGCTTAGAGAGGGAGGGATCTAATGAAAAACTGTTTTTT. Using reference TRBV7-8 and TRBJ1-4 for the parts outside the CDR3, the full variable domain is GAGVSQSPRYKVAKRGQDVALRCDPISGHVSLFWYQQALGQGPEFLTYFQNEAQLDKSGLPSDRFFAERPEGSVSTLKIQRTQQEDSAVYLCASSLEREGSNEKLFFGSGTQLSVL.

The V and J genes are TRBV19 and TRBJ2-7; 7 nucleotides align to TRBD1. Losses at the gene ends were 0 bases for V and 5 bases for J; bases not matched to a gene: 7. Germline values: CDR1 LNHDA, CDR2 SQIVND (reference sequence). This CDR3 is built from 15 residues. CDR3 bases: TGTGCCAGTAGTATAGATCCAGGGGGAATCAACGAGCAGTACTTC. Its protein product is CASSIDPGGINEQYF. The full variable domain, rest sourced from reference TRBV19 and TRBJ2-7, is DGGITQSPKYLFRKEGQNVTLSCEQNLNHDAMYWYRQDPGQGLRLIYYSQIVNDFQKGDIAEGYSVSREKKESFPLTVTSAQKNPTAFYLCASSIDPGGINEQYFGPGTRLTVT.

The rearrangement joins TRBV13 to TRBJ1-5, with D possibly being TRBD1 (6 bases). The germline V gene has CDR1 PRHDT and CDR2 FYEKMQ (reference sequence). V lost 7 bases to trimming and J lost 3 bases, with 13 bases between them. This CDR3 region has 14 residues. In DNA form, the CDR3 reads TGTGCCAGCACAAGGGGGAGGAACAATCAGCCCCAGCATTTT. It translates to CASTRGRNNQPQHF.

This rearrangement joins TRBV4-1 to TRBJ2-2; D is perhaps TRBD1 (6 bases). V was clipped by 1 base and J by 4 bases, with 13 bases between them. Germline V gene sequence: CDR1 MGHRA, CDR2 YSYEKL. The CDR3 has 16 amino acids. CDR3 sequence (DNA): TGCGCCAGCAGCCAAGGACCCACAGGGATCACCGGGGAGCTGTTTTTT. Translated, it gives CASSQGPTGITGELFF.

The genes are TRBV4-2 and TRBJ2-1, with 8 bases that match TRBD1. There are 18 residues in the CDR3. V gave up 0 bases and J gave up 0 bases; unmatched junction bases: 7. The germline gives CDR1 LGHNA, CDR2 YNFKEQ. The CDR3, as DNA: TGTGCCAGCAGCCAAGATCTCAGGACAGGGAGCTCCTACAATGAGCAGTTCTTC. Protein sequence: CASSQDLRTGSSYNEQFF.